This TCR beta chain came from a study of T cells in localized non-small cell lung cancer. Findings and limits, study-wide: Sequencing, confined to only one tumor region, leaves heterogeneity possible.

Generated by immunoSEQ multiplex PCR, the TCRdb table keeps only in-frame clones and is missing some. The profile shows 100,000 to 150,000 clones, around 90% of them singletons. In regard to this clone: Its antigen is not identified.

Sequenced here: peripheral blood, sampled before any cancer treatment. The source is a female donor older than 55 with stage I lung adenocarcinoma.

The CDR3 DNA is TGCGCCAGCAGCTTGGAAGGGGGCAACTATGGCTACACCTTC. Residues: CASSLEGGNYGYTF. V usage is TRBV5-1 and J usage is TRBJ1-2; TRBD1 agrees at 7 bases. The CDR3 covers 14 residues. From germline, CDR1 is SGHRS and CDR2 YFSETQ. The J segment lost 2 bases and the V segment lost 0 bases, leaving 1 base of the junction unmatched.